The 31 T cell receptor beta chains given below trace back to one sample, sequenced in a study of cytomegalovirus exposure and HLA in healthy donors. The primer mix had 60 Vbeta and 13 Jbeta primers. Sequencing was performed with immunoSEQ multiplex PCR; in TCRdb, only in-frame clones are kept and a portion is missing. The sample carries roughly 200,000 clones, roughly four fifths recorded once. Sequencing input: PBMCs. These receptors were taken from a man between 25 and 39 years old in good health and CMV-seronegative.

The table lists this clone with a few counts. The chain is built from TRBV10-2 and TRBJ2-7, with D maybe TRBD2 (6 bases). Trimming took off 7 bases at V and 2 bases at J, with 18 bases between the two ends. The CDR3 loop spans 15 amino acids. Germline CDR1 WSHSY, CDR2 SAAADI. This CDR3 reads CASNEPGLETYEQYF. CDR3 in DNA: TGCGCCAGCAACGAACCGGGACTTGAAACCTACGAGCAGTACTTC.

In this sample, this clone turned up once. The rearrangement uses TRBV19 and TRBJ2-5, with a possible D match to TRBD1 (6 bases). Gene TRBJ2-7 matches the end of the DNA better, so the J call may be wrong. The length of the CDR3 is 16 residues. Germline lookup yields CDR1 LNHDA and CDR2 SQIVND (reference sequence). This CDR3 reads CASSIDSRGLTYEQYF. For the CDR3, the DNA is TGTGCCAGTAGTATAGATAGCAGGGGCCTCACCTACGAGCAGTACTTC.

The rearrangement uses TRBV7-6 and TRBJ2-7; unclear D gene. Germline V gives CDR1 SGHVS, CDR2 FNYEAQ. With 1 base removed from V and 5 bases from J, the gap between germline ends came to 6 bases. This CDR3 spans 12 amino acids. The CDR3 DNA reads as TGTGCCAGCAGCTTAGAGGCGGACGAGCAGTACTTC. It is translated as CASSLEADEQYF. Full variable domain (missing parts from reference TRBV7-6 and TRBJ2-7): GAGVSQSPRYKVTKRGQDVALRCDPISGHVSLYWYRQALGQGPEFLTYFNYEAQQDKSGLPNDRFSAERPEGSISTLTIQRTEQRDSAMYRCASSLEADEQYFGPGTRLTVT.

The rearrangement uses TRBV6-6 and TRBJ2-5; 7 bases fit TRBD1. V shed 2 bases, J shed 2 bases, and the junction held 2 bases outside the gene matches. Per germline, CDR1 MNHNY and CDR2 SVGAGI (reference sequence). CDR3 length: 14 amino acids. CDR3 bases: TGTGCCAGCAGTTACCGGACAGGACAAGAGACCCAGTACTTC. Translation: CASSYRTGQETQYF.

The gene calls are TRBV27 and TRBJ2-7; TRBD1 aligns across 7 bases. The CDR3 extends over 15 amino acids. The junction had 8 bases not matched to a gene; V was cut back by 0 bases and J by 6 bases. Germline values: CDR1 MNHEY, CDR2 SMNVEV (reference sequence). CDR3 protein: CASSLSGTEVSEQYF. CDR3 nucleotide sequence: TGTGCCAGCAGTTTATCCGGGACAGAAGTCTCCGAGCAGTACTTC.

This chain links TRBV6-1 with TRBJ2-5; perhaps TRBD2 as D (6 bases). Trimming removed 3 bases at V and 4 bases at J, with 15 bases between. Germline values: CDR1 MNHNS, CDR2 SASEGT. The length of the CDR3 is 15 residues. The CDR3 loop reads CASSDVPGLPETQYF. The CDR3 coding sequence is TGTGCCAGCAGTGACGTCCCGGGACTGCCAGAGACCCAGTACTTC.

The chain uses TRBV27 and TRBJ2-7; maybe TRBD1 (6 bases). Germline CDR1 reads MNHEY; CDR2 reads SMNVEV (reference sequence). This CDR3 contains 14 residues. Trimming shortened V by 4 bases and J by 9 bases, and 19 bases separated the two germline ends. In nucleotides, the CDR3 is TGTGCCAGCAGTTCCCCACTAAGGGGGAAAGGGCAGTACTTC. It translates to CASSSPLRGKGQYF.

V and J are TRBV2 and TRBJ1-5; TRBD1 matches 9 bases. V shed 8 bases, J shed 3 bases, and the junction held 8 bases outside the gene matches. Germline V lookup: CDR1 SNHLY, CDR2 FYNNEI. CDR3 length: 15 residues. CDR3: CASGWTGAPNQPQHF. CDR3 sequence (DNA): TGTGCCAGCGGATGGACAGGGGCCCCCAATCAGCCCCAGCATTTT.

The chain couples TRBV9 to TRBJ2-5; TRBD2 agrees at 8 bases. Germline trimming cut 0 bases from V and 5 bases from J; bases unmatched to any gene: 12. Germline V gene lookup returns CDR1 SGDLS and CDR2 YYNGEE. This CDR3 region has 17 residues. CDR3 bases: TGTGCCAGCAGCGTAGATCCGCCAGCGGGAGTGGTGGAGACCCAGTACTTC. This sequence encodes CASSVDPPAGVVETQYF.

V and J are TRBV11-2 and TRBJ1-1; D uncertain. Trimming left V 5 bases short and J 6 bases short, with 16 bases between. Germline V gene lookup returns CDR1 SGHAT and CDR2 FQNNGV. There are 14 residues in the CDR3. This chain's CDR3 is CASSPFGLGAEAFF. The CDR3 DNA reads as TGTGCCAGCAGCCCCTTTGGACTGGGCGCTGAAGCTTTCTTT.

The V gene is TRBV6-1, the J gene TRBJ2-7, with 7 bases aligning to TRBD2. The V gene's germline CDR1 is MNHNS and CDR2 SASEGT. The CDR3 spans 15 residues. V gave up 3 bases and J gave up 2 bases; unmatched junction bases: 7. This CDR3 reads CASSEGGGGPYEQYF. In nucleotides, the CDR3 is TGTGCCAGCAGTGAGGGGGGGGGAGGGCCCTACGAGCAGTACTTC.

The rearrangement uses TRBV19 and TRBJ1-6; tentative D call: TRBD1 (5 bases). CDR3 length: 14 residues. The germline V gene encodes CDR1 LNHDA and CDR2 SQIVND (reference sequence). V was trimmed by 3 bases and J by 9 bases, leaving 12 bases between them. CDR3 bases: TGTGCCAGTAGTATCGGGGGAGGCGGTTCACCCCTCCACTTT. It is translated as CASSIGGGGSPLHF.

The V gene is TRBV5-6, the J gene TRBJ2-3; TRBD2 agrees at 14 bases. The J segment lost 6 bases and the V segment lost 5 bases, leaving 5 bases of the junction unmatched. CDR1 is SGHDT, CDR2 YYEEEE, per germline. CDR3 length: 15 amino acids. CDR3 DNA: TGTGCCAGCAGTCGCGGGACTAGCGGGAGCGATACGCAGTATTTT. Translating it yields CASSRGTSGSDTQYF. Full variable domain (missing parts from reference TRBV5-6 and TRBJ2-3): DAGVTQSPTHLIKTRGQQVTLRCSPKSGHDTVSWYQQALGQGPQFIFQYYEEEERQRGNFPDRFSGHQFPNYSSELNVNALLLGDSALYLCASSRGTSGSDTQYFGPGTRLTVL.

CDR3 in DNA: TGTGCCAGCAGCTACCAGTTTGCGGGGCCTCTCAATGAGCAGTTCTTC. The encoded protein is CASSYQFAGPLNEQFF. The rearrangement joins TRBV7-8 to TRBJ2-1; TRBD2 is a possible D gene (6 bases). The germline gives CDR1 SGHVS, CDR2 FQNEAQ. V lost 4 bases and J lost 6, with 19 bases in between. CDR3 length equals 16 residues.

This sequence joins TRBV6-5 and TRBJ2-7; TRBD1 is a possible D gene (7 bases). Germline V CDR1 and CDR2: MNHEY, SVGAGI. V was trimmed by 6 bases and J by 4 bases, leaving 19 bases between them. The CDR3 runs 15 residues. CDR3 coding DNA: TGTGCCAGCAGCTCGACCCCAGGGGGGTCGTACGAGCAGTACTTC. Its protein product is CASSSTPGGSYEQYF.

This chain connects TRBV7-8 to TRBJ1-3; TRBD1 agrees at 8 bases. Trimming cost V 5 bases and J 0 bases; bases outside gene matches: 9. This CDR3 is 17 amino acids long. Germline V gene data show CDR1 as SGHVS and CDR2 as FQNEAQ. CDR3: CASSLSGQALSGNTIYF. The CDR3 region has the DNA TGTGCCAGCAGCCTCTCGGGACAGGCCCTCTCTGGAAACACCATATATTTT. The full variable domain, completed using reference TRBV7-8 and TRBJ1-3, is GAGVSQSPRYKVAKRGQDVALRCDPISGHVSLFWYQQALGQGPEFLTYFQNEAQLDKSGLPSDRFFAERPEGSVSTLKIQRTQQEDSAVYLCASSLSGQALSGNTIYFGEGSWLTVV.

This clone was counted only a few times. The V call is TRBV5-1, the J call TRBJ1-2, with TRBD1 identical over 9 bases. The ends lost 4 bases at V and 8 bases at J; junction bases unmatched: 6. This CDR3 has 13 amino acids. The germline gives CDR1 SGHRS, CDR2 YFSETQ. Here the CDR3 reads CASSPDRGDGYTF. The CDR3 region has the DNA TGCGCCAGCAGCCCGGACAGGGGTGACGGCTACACCTTC.

The chain carries TRBV29-1 and TRBJ1-1, with D unresolved. Per germline, CDR1 SQVTM and CDR2 ANQGSEA. Deletions cut 5 bases from V and 1 base from J, with 5 bases between. CDR3 size: 11 residues. CDR3 sequence: CSVPGNTEAFF. DNA of the CDR3: TGCAGCGTTCCGGGGAACACTGAAGCTTTCTTT.

This sequence joins TRBV4-2 and TRBJ2-1; no clear D. V was trimmed by 2 bases and J by 0 bases, leaving 20 bases between them. There are 19 residues in the CDR3. CDR1 is LGHNA and CDR2 is YNFKEQ in the germline V gene. Here the CDR3 DNA reads TGTGCCAGCAGCCAACCTCCGTCTAGAACCTTTAGCTCCTACAATGAGCAGTTCTTC. Translation: CASSQPPSRTFSSYNEQFF.

V gene TRBV10-1 combines with J gene TRBJ2-2; 8 bases align to TRBD2. The germline V gene has CDR1 WNHNN and CDR2 SYGVQD (reference sequence). After removal of 0 bases from V and 3 bases from J, the junction contained 3 bases not matched to a gene. This CDR3 comprises 16 residues. CDR3 residues: CASSESSGRYTGELFF. The CDR3 DNA is TGCGCCAGCAGTGAGTCGAGCGGGAGATACACCGGGGAGCTGTTTTTT.

The chain uses TRBV7-3 and TRBJ2-1, with D possibly matching TRBD1 (6 bases). The CDR3 totals 13 residues. Germline CDR1 reads SGHTA; CDR2 reads FQGTGA. Trimming shortened V by 5 bases and J by 4 bases, and 9 bases separated the two germline ends. In nucleotides, the CDR3 is TGTGCCAGCAGCCCTGGACAGTACAATGAGCAGTTCTTC. Translating it yields CASSPGQYNEQFF.

The CDR3 nucleotides read TGTGCCAGCAGCCAAACTAGCGGGAGTGGGTACGAGCAGTACTTC. This translates into CASSQTSGSGYEQYF. The gene calls are TRBV7-3 and TRBJ2-7, with 11 nucleotides matching TRBD2. The CDR3 consists of 15 residues. In germline, CDR1 is SGHTA, CDR2 FQGTGA. V gave up 5 bases and J gave up 4 bases; unmatched junction bases: 7.

CDR3 DNA: TGTGCCAGCAGCCTCGGACAGGGAGTCGTCCTGACTTTC. Translation: CASSLGQGVVLTF. The V gene is TRBV5-4, the J gene TRBJ2-6; 8 positions agree with TRBD1. The CDR3 covers 13 residues. V was pared by 4 bases and J by 12 bases, with 6 bases of the junction left unmatched. Germline V gene lookup returns CDR1 SGHNT and CDR2 YYREEE (reference sequence).

The chain employs TRBV6-5 and TRBJ1-1; no clear D gene. From germline, CDR1 is MNHEY and CDR2 SVGAGI. With 0 bases removed from V and 3 bases from J, the gap between germline ends came to 11 bases. The CDR3 has 15 amino acids. CDR3 sequence: CASSYSAGMDTEAFF. CDR3 coding DNA: TGTGCCAGCAGTTACTCCGCCGGGATGGACACTGAAGCTTTCTTT.

The rearrangement joins TRBV11-2 to TRBJ1-2; unclear D gene. Germline lookup yields CDR1 SGHAT and CDR2 FQNNGV. The length of the CDR3 is 11 residues. V was trimmed by 5 bases and J by 13 bases, leaving 14 bases between them. CDR3 in DNA: TGTGCCAGCAGCCAACGCGGCCACTTCACCTTC. Amino acids: CASSQRGHFTF.

Here the CDR3 reads CASSSSPGGPTDTQYF. The DNA for the CDR3 is TGTGCCAGCAGCTCCTCCCCGGGGGGCCCCACAGATACGCAGTATTTT. The V call is TRBV7-9, the J call TRBJ2-3; D possibly corresponds to TRBD2 (7 bases). V was shortened by 4 bases and J by 2 bases, with 16 bases between the two germline ends. CDR1 and CDR2 (germline): SEHNR, FQNEAQ (reference sequence). The CDR3 has 16 amino acids.

This chain connects TRBV7-2 to TRBJ2-1; the D is unclear. The CDR3 is made up of 15 amino acids. Germline V CDR1 and CDR2: SGHTA, FQGNSA. The V end lost 1 base, the J end lost 4 bases, and 11 bases lay between the germline ends. CDR3 amino acids: CASSLVRMSYNEQFF. CDR3 coding DNA: TGTGCCAGCAGCTTAGTGAGAATGTCGTACAATGAGCAGTTCTTC.

V usage is TRBV11-2 and J usage is TRBJ2-2; D possibly corresponds to TRBD2 (6 bases). The CDR3 covers 15 residues. From germline, CDR1 is SGHAT and CDR2 FQNNGV. V was cut by 5 bases and J by 1 base, with 11 bases left in between. CDR3 protein: CASSAAGWNTGELFF. The CDR3 nucleotides read TGTGCCAGCAGCGCCGCGGGATGGAACACCGGGGAGCTGTTTTTT.

The rearrangement uses TRBV6-5 and TRBJ2-7; no definite D call. CDR1 is MNHEY and CDR2 is SVGAGI in the germline V gene. Trimming pared 2 bases from V and 4 bases from J, leaving 9 bases between. The CDR3 is made up of 13 amino acids. CDR3 nucleotide sequence: TGTGCCAGCAGTTACATCGGAGCTTACGAGCAGTACTTC. The encoded protein is CASSYIGAYEQYF.

The genes are TRBV4-2 and TRBJ2-5; 10 positions match TRBD1. Germline CDR1 reads LGHNA; CDR2 reads YNFKEQ. V dropped 1 base and J dropped 4; count of bases not matched to a gene: 3. CDR3 size: 15 residues. For the CDR3, the DNA is TGTGCCAGCAGCCAAGGACAGGGGGCTCCAGAGACCCAGTACTTC. Translation gives CASSQGQGAPETQYF.

V usage is TRBV28 and J usage is TRBJ1-1; D is uncertain. Germline loops: CDR1 MDHEN, CDR2 SYDVKM. The germline V and J ends were trimmed by 2 bases and 4 bases, with 8 bases remaining between them. The CDR3 covers 13 residues. Here the CDR3 reads CASSLNGFTEAFF. The CDR3 coding sequence is TGTGCCAGCAGTTTAAACGGGTTCACTGAAGCTTTCTTT.